This TCR beta chain derives from a study of a mutant IDH1 vaccine in newly diagnosed glioma. As for the study in general: Patients were started on vaccination 4-6 weeks after radiotherapy alone, or with temozolomide cycles.

The time point here: week 5, during vaccination. In the vaccine, a single dose held 300 ug of the mutant IDH1 20-mer peptide, along with topical imiquimod. V was shortened by 0 bases and J by 1 base, with 7 bases between the two germline ends. This CDR3 region has 14 residues. The germline CDR1 and CDR2 sequences are SGDLS and YYNGEE. Some clones are missing from TCRdb's copy, which holds only in-frame ones; the method was immunoSEQ multiplex PCR. The sample records about 58,000 clones, roughly 80% being singletons. Worth noting for this clone: Its target is unknown.

V and J are TRBV9 and TRBJ1-1, with D uncertain. This TCR came from a woman between 45 and 65 years old with glioma. Sequencing was performed on PBMCs, taken from a glioma patient whose treatment included an IDH1 peptide vaccine. The CDR3, as DNA: TGTGCCAGCAGCGTAGCGACGGGGAACACTGAAGCTTTCTTT. Encoded protein: CASSVATGNTEAFF.